These T cell receptor beta chains were read from a single sample in a study of T-cell reconstitution after alpha-beta-depleted transplantation in children. One entry per CDR3 protein, called by TCRdb with MiXCR from the PCR reads. The sample has roughly 500,000 distinct CDR3 sequences; about 30% are singletons. The sample here was PBMCs from the stem cell graft donor, taken from the stem cell graft. The receptors originated from a human donor who donated a stem cell graft to a child with aplastic anemia. Each CDR3 is given with its conserved first and last residue. D genes are given only for firm matches. Only part of the rows carry a size: once, few, many, or a class if the clone is expanded.

clone size	V gene	J gene	D gene	CDR3 protein	CDR3 DNA
few	TRBV27	TRBJ1-5	TRBD1	CASSTGANSNQPQHF	TGTGCCAGCAGCACAGGGGCGAATAGCAATCAGCCCCAGCATTTT
-	TRBV11-2	TRBJ2-5	TRBD1	CASSADRGSETQYF	TGTGCCAGCAGCGCAGACAGGGGTAGCGAGACCCAGTACTTC
many	TRBV20-1	TRBJ1-4	-	CSARNVRSGAEKLFF	TGCAGTGCTAGAAATGTTCGTTCGGGGGCGGAAAAACTGTTTTTT
-	TRBV6-1	TRBJ1-2	TRBD1	CASSEPGQGLRGYTF	TGTGCCAGCAGTGAACCCGGACAGGGGTTGAGGGGCTACACCTTC
-	TRBV20-1	TRBJ1-5	TRBD1	CSVPGTGDQPQHF	TGCAGTGTCCCCGGGACAGGGGATCAGCCCCAGCATTTT
few	TRBV29-1	TRBJ1-1	-	CSVVGEVAFF	TGCAGCGTTGTAGGGGAAGTAGCTTTCTTT
-	TRBV10-3	TRBJ1-1	TRBD1	CAIRLDRANTEAFF	TGTGCCATCAGGCTGGACAGGGCAAACACTGAAGCTTTCTTT
-	TRBV25-1	TRBJ1-1	TRBD1	CASSVYRGNRGTEAFF	TGTGCCAGCAGTGTCTACAGGGGTAATCGGGGCACTGAAGCTTTCTTT
-	TRBV7-2	TRBJ1-4	-	CASSPDRFNEKLFF	TGTGCCAGCAGCCCGGACAGATTTAATGAAAAACTGTTTTTT
-	TRBV28	TRBJ2-2	TRBD2	CASSSASGRANTGELFF	TGTGCCAGCAGTTCGGCTAGCGGGAGGGCGAACACCGGGGAGCTGTTTTTT
-	TRBV6-1	TRBJ1-5	-	CASRQQVPSPSSNQPQHF	TGTGCCAGCAGACAACAGGTTCCCTCTCCTTCTAGCAATCAGCCCCAGCATTTT